These 31 T cell receptor beta chains share one sample of origin, sequenced in a study of cytomegalovirus exposure and HLA in healthy donors (dated by TCRdb to the late 2010s). The library came from the immunoSEQ multiplex PCR assay. TCRdb took this table from immuneACCESS and kept in-frame rearrangements with V and J called. Such tables lack part of the clones; where checked against another copy, unresolved V genes explain under half of the gap, and the rest is unexplained. In this sample the table shows 95,000 to 150,000 clones, 70% to 90% of which occur a single time. The top ten hold approximately 2% of the sample. Sequenced material: PBMCs. The receptors shown here come from a woman aged 18-29 years in good health and CMV-seronegative.

The chain has TRBV2 and TRBJ2-5, with TRBD2 matching over 8 bases. The germline gives CDR1 SNHLY, CDR2 FYNNEI. The CDR3 loop spans 15 amino acids. V was clipped by 4 bases and J by 2 bases; unmatched bases: 6. CDR3 DNA sequence: TGTGCCAGCAGTGTCGGTAGCGGGGTACAAGAGACCCAGTACTTC. This translates into CASSVGSGVQETQYF.

This sequence joins TRBV6-5 and TRBJ2-1, with D unresolved. This CDR3 is built from 15 residues. Trimming took off 4 bases at V and 0 bases at J, with 10 bases between the two ends. Per germline, CDR1 MNHEY and CDR2 SVGAGI. The CDR3 bases are TGTGCCAGCAGTTTCGATCCGAGCTCCTACAATGAGCAGTTCTTC. Translating gives CASSFDPSSYNEQFF.

As to this clone: Other DNA variants within this sample encode the same CDR3. V is TRBV11-1 and J is TRBJ2-5; possible D gene TRBD1, 5 bases. The V gene's germline CDR1 is SGHAT and CDR2 FQDESV (reference sequence). Trimming stripped 1 base from V and 5 bases from J, with 5 bases between. The CDR3 covers 12 residues. The DNA for the CDR3 is TGTGCCAGCAGCTTAGACAGGGAGACCCAGTACTTC. Translating it yields CASSLDRETQYF.

The chain uses TRBV28 and TRBJ2-5; 7 bases agree with TRBD2. The germline gives CDR1 MDHEN, CDR2 SYDVKM. This CDR3 spans 17 amino acids. Trimming removed 3 bases from V and 5 bases from J; junction bases left unmatched: 15. The CDR3, as DNA: TGTGCCAGCAGTTTCACCGGCCCGGGACTAATAAGTGAGACCCAGTACTTC. Encoded protein: CASSFTGPGLISETQYF.

J is TRBJ2-1 and V is TRBV6-6; 9 bases are shared with TRBD1. This CDR3 is 15 amino acids long. Germline V gene data show CDR1 as MNHNY and CDR2 as SVGAGI (reference sequence). After removal of 7 bases from V and 8 bases from J, the junction contained 12 bases not matched to a gene. The CDR3 sequence: CASTLQGARSDEQFF. CDR3 sequence (DNA): TGTGCCAGCACCCTACAGGGGGCGCGAAGCGATGAGCAGTTCTTC.

The gene calls are TRBV18 and TRBJ2-7; a weak D match, TRBD2 (5 bases). V was clipped by 0 bases and J by 6 bases, with 15 bases between them. This CDR3 contains 15 residues. The germline CDR1 and CDR2 sequences are KGHSH and LQKENI. CDR3 DNA: TGTGCCAGCTCACCACCGACGGGAATCCTGGGCGAGCAGTACTTC. Protein sequence: CASSPPTGILGEQYF.

The chain is built from TRBV28 and TRBJ2-6; TRBD1 matches at 7 bases. CDR1 and CDR2 (germline): MDHEN, SYDVKM. This CDR3 spans 18 amino acids. J lost 0 bases, V lost 6 bases, and 11 bases had no gene match. The DNA of the CDR3 is TGTGCCAGCAGCCCCGGGACAGCGAGAAGCTCTGGGGCCAACGTCCTGACTTTC. Its translation: CASSPGTARSSGANVLTF.

This chain links TRBV27 with TRBJ1-6; TRBD1 matches 7 bases. Germline lookup yields CDR1 MNHEY and CDR2 SMNVEV (reference sequence). This CDR3 contains 13 residues. V lost 6 bases to trimming and J lost 17 bases; unmatched junction nucleotides: 13. This CDR3 reads CASSEKTGTAIHF. The CDR3 DNA sequence: TGTGCCAGCAGCGAAAAAACCGGGACAGCCATCCACTTT.

The V gene is TRBV18, the J gene TRBJ1-2; no firm D call. The CDR3 covers 17 residues. Trimming cost V 6 bases and J 2 bases, with 22 bases left between them. From germline, CDR1 is KGHSH and CDR2 LQKENI. The CDR3 region is CASSWQQTPLGNYGYTF. In DNA form, the CDR3 reads TGTGCCAGCTCGTGGCAACAAACCCCCCTGGGCAACTATGGCTACACCTTC.

This chain uses TRBV5-4 with TRBJ2-7; 7 nucleotides match TRBD1. The junction had 10 bases not matched to a gene; V was cut back by 3 bases and J by 7 bases. CDR1 is SGHNT and CDR2 is YYREEE in the germline V gene (reference sequence). This CDR3 region has 14 residues. In DNA, the CDR3 is TGTGCCAGCAGCTGGGCAGGGGGTGTGAGGGAGCAGTACTTC. Residues: CASSWAGGVREQYF. Full variable domain (outside the CDR3, taken from reference TRBV5-4 and TRBJ2-7): ETGVTQSPTHLIKTRGQQVTLRCSSQSGHNTVSWYQQALGQGPQFIFQYYREEENGRGNFPPRFSGLQFPNYSSELNVNALELDDSALYLCASSWAGGVREQYFGPGTRLTVT.

The rearrangement links TRBV15 to TRBJ2-5; D is unresolved. The length of the CDR3 is 14 residues. Trimming took off 0 bases at V and 4 bases at J, with 9 bases between the two ends. Germline V gives CDR1 LNHNV, CDR2 YYDKDF (reference sequence). CDR3 amino acids: CATSRDRVGETQYF. The CDR3 DNA follows: TGTGCCACCAGCAGAGATCGGGTGGGAGAGACCCAGTACTTC. Looking up the rest from reference TRBV15 and TRBJ2-5 gives the full variable domain: DAMVIQNPRYQVTQFGKPVTLSCSQTLNHNVMYWYQQKSSQAPKLLFHYYDKDFNNEADTPDNFQSRRPNTSFCFLDIRSPGLGDTAMYLCATSRDRVGETQYFGPGTRLLVL.

The J gene is TRBJ2-7, the V gene TRBV30; 11 positions agree with TRBD2. Per germline, CDR1 GTSNPN and CDR2 SVGIG (reference sequence). CDR3 length: 14 amino acids. V lost 4 bases, J lost 4 bases, and 6 bases stayed unmatched. The CDR3 loop is CAWTLAGGGYEQYF. The CDR3 DNA reads as TGTGCCTGGACGCTAGCGGGGGGCGGGTACGAGCAGTACTTC.

This clone is a singleton in its sample. This chain uses TRBV4-1 with TRBJ2-7; 9 positions match TRBD1. V lost 1 base, J lost 0 bases, and 7 bases stayed unmatched. The germline V gene encodes CDR1 MGHRA and CDR2 YSYEKL. The CDR3 is 17 amino acids. CDR3 residues: CASSQGETGGYSYEQYF. The DNA for the CDR3 is TGCGCCAGCAGCCAAGGAGAGACAGGGGGATACTCCTACGAGCAGTACTTC.

This clone was counted between two and nine times. This chain joins TRBV6-6 and TRBJ1-2; D not certain. The CDR3 sequence is 12 residues long. Germline CDR1 reads MNHNY; CDR2 reads SVGAGI (reference sequence). The germline V and J ends were trimmed by 4 bases and 6 bases, with 9 bases remaining between them. The CDR3, as DNA: TGTGCCAGCAGTTCAGGTGGGCATGGCTACACCTTC. It codes for CASSSGGHGYTF.

This chain uses TRBV18 with TRBJ2-1; no definite D call. Germline loops: CDR1 KGHSH, CDR2 LQKENI. The germline V and J ends were trimmed by 0 bases and 0 bases, with 12 bases remaining between them. The CDR3 loop spans 17 amino acids. CDR3 region: CASSPPLIVSSYNEQFF. CDR3 in DNA: TGTGCCAGCTCACCACCTCTAATTGTAAGCTCCTACAATGAGCAGTTCTTC. Full variable domain (missing parts from reference TRBV18 and TRBJ2-1): NAGVMQNPRHLVRRRGQEARLRCSPMKGHSHVYWYRQLPEEGLKFMVYLQKENIIDESGMPKERFSAEFPKEGPSILRIQQVVRGDSAAYFCASSPPLIVSSYNEQFFGPGTRLTVL.

This chain uses TRBV5-1 with TRBJ2-1; no definite D call. Germline-derived CDR1 and CDR2 are SGHRS and YFSETQ. Deletions cut 4 bases from V and 4 bases from J, with 9 bases between. This CDR3 spans 13 amino acids. For the CDR3, the DNA is TGCGCCAGCAGCCCCGACTGGTACAATGAGCAGTTCTTC. Its protein product is CASSPDWYNEQFF.

The chain carries TRBV18 and TRBJ1-1; 7 bases fit TRBD1. The germline V gene has CDR1 KGHSH and CDR2 LQKENI. The CDR3 is 16 amino acids. The trim removed 2 bases at V and 4 bases at J, leaving 10 bases unmatched. The CDR3 DNA is TGTGCCAGCTCACCAACATCGACAGGGAGAGGCACTGAAGCTTTCTTT. It specifies CASSPTSTGRGTEAFF.

The chain carries TRBV27 and TRBJ1-6; D is undetermined. Germline-derived CDR1 and CDR2 are MNHEY and SMNVEV (reference sequence). This CDR3 region has 12 residues. CDR3 protein: CVTRRANSPLHF. Here the CDR3 DNA reads TGTGTCACGAGGCGGGCAAATTCACCCCTCCACTTT.

The CDR3 nucleotides are TGTGCCAGCAGTCCCCCCGTTTATTCCAGCGGGGGCGCTCGTGGGAATGAGCAGTTCTTC. Amino acids: CASSPPVYSSGGARGNEQFF. V usage is TRBV28 and J usage is TRBJ2-1; 8 bases fit TRBD2. The CDR3 covers 20 residues. V was pared by 5 bases and J by 7 bases, with 25 bases of the junction left unmatched. The V gene's germline CDR1 is MDHEN and CDR2 SYDVKM. The full variable domain, completed using reference TRBV28 and TRBJ2-1, is DVKVTQSSRYLVKRTGEKVFLECVQDMDHENMFWYRQDPGLGLRLIYFSYDVKMKEKGDIPEGYSVSREKKERFSLILESASTNQTSMYLCASSPPVYSSGGARGNEQFFGPGTRLTVL.

The V gene is TRBV9, the J gene TRBJ1-1; D possibly corresponds to TRBD1 (5 bases). The CDR3 loop spans 17 amino acids. V lost 3 bases, J lost 5 bases, and 23 bases lay in between. Germline CDR1 SGDLS, CDR2 YYNGEE. The chain's CDR3 is CASSDNLIDQGKTEAFF. CDR3 nucleotides: TGTGCCAGCAGCGACAACCTCATAGACCAGGGCAAAACTGAAGCTTTCTTT.

This clone showed up just once. This sequence joins TRBV5-6 and TRBJ1-1, with unresolved D. The CDR3 consists of 16 residues. CDR1 and CDR2 (germline): SGHDT, YYEEEE. Deletions cut 4 bases from V and 1 base from J, with 17 bases between. As DNA, the CDR3 is TGTGCCAGCAGCCCCTCAACGGGGTACAAGAACACTGAAGCTTTCTTT. Amino acids: CASSPSTGYKNTEAFF.

J is TRBJ2-2 and V is TRBV28; possible D gene TRBD2, 6 bases. The CDR3 is 14 amino acids. CDR1 is MDHEN and CDR2 is SYDVKM in the germline V gene. V shed 6 bases and J shed 4 bases, with 12 bases lying between them. This CDR3 reads CASSNGGVTGELFF. The DNA of the CDR3 is TGTGCCAGCAGCAACGGAGGGGTCACCGGGGAGCTGTTTTTT.

This clone was detected only once. The CDR3 nucleotides read TGTGCCAGCAGTTACGCGACAGGGCGGTGGGATGAGCAGTTCTTC. It codes for CASSYATGRWDEQFF. The V call is TRBV6-5, the J call TRBJ2-1; the match to TRBD1 covers 7 bases. CDR1 is MNHEY and CDR2 is SVGAGI in the germline V gene. The CDR3 extends over 15 amino acids. V dropped 2 bases and J dropped 8; count of bases not matched to a gene: 9.

This rearrangement joins TRBV27 to TRBJ1-1; no definite D call. With 6 bases removed from V and 1 base from J, the gap between germline ends came to 9 bases. Per the germline V gene, CDR1 is MNHEY and CDR2 is SMNVEV (reference sequence). The CDR3 has 13 amino acids. CDR3 sequence reads: CASSPTPNTEAFF. The CDR3 bases are TGTGCCAGCAGCCCGACACCGAACACTGAAGCTTTCTTT.

The CDR3: CASSLAGGAYNEQFF. CDR3 nucleotides: TGTGCCAGTTCCTTAGCGGGGGGGGCATACAATGAGCAGTTCTTC. V and J are TRBV19 and TRBJ2-1; 11 bases agree with TRBD2. Germline loops: CDR1 LNHDA, CDR2 SQIVND (reference sequence). Unmatched junction bases numbered 7, after V lost 8 bases and J lost 4 bases. The CDR3 loop spans 15 amino acids.

V is TRBV11-3 and J is TRBJ2-7, with 7 bases fitting TRBD1. CDR1 and CDR2 (germline): SGHNT, YENEEA. This CDR3 is 14 amino acids long. Trimming took 5 bases from V and 2 from J; bases not matched to a gene: 6. The CDR3 loop is CASSPYRGPYEQYF. In nucleotides, the CDR3 is TGTGCCAGCAGCCCATACAGGGGCCCCTACGAGCAGTACTTC.

The V call is TRBV7-2, the J call TRBJ2-3, with 9 nucleotides matching TRBD1. CDR3 length: 16 amino acids. The V segment lost 0 bases and the J segment 1 base; nucleotides outside the gene matches: 2. CDR1 SGHTA and CDR2 FQGNSA come from the germline V gene. This chain's CDR3 is CASSLARDRGTDTQYF. DNA of the CDR3: TGTGCCAGCAGCTTAGCGCGGGACAGGGGCACAGATACGCAGTATTTT. Combining the CDR3 with reference TRBV7-2 and TRBJ2-3 gives the whole variable domain GAGVSQSPSNKVTEKGKDVELRCDPISGHTALYWYRQSLGQGLEFLIYFQGNSAPDKSGLPSDRFSAERTGGSVSTLTIQRTQQEDSAVYLCASSLARDRGTDTQYFGPGTRLTVL.

This chain links TRBV10-3 with TRBJ2-3; 9 positions agree with TRBD2. The CDR3 is made up of 15 amino acids. The V gene end was trimmed by 0 bases and the J gene end by 4 bases; junction bases not matched to a gene: 2. The germline gives CDR1 ENHRY, CDR2 SYGVKD. CDR3: CAISESIAGADTQYF. The CDR3 DNA follows: TGTGCCATCAGTGAGTCCATAGCGGGGGCAGATACGCAGTATTTT.

V is TRBV2 and J is TRBJ2-7, with D perhaps TRBD1 (6 bases). V lost 6 bases to trimming and J lost 3 bases, with 18 bases between them. Looked up from germline, CDR1 is SNHLY and CDR2 is FYNNEI. The CDR3 loop spans 15 amino acids. The CDR3 DNA sequence: TGTGCCAGCAGCGATAGAGCCCAGGGGTTCTACGAGCAGTACTTC. This codes for CASSDRAQGFYEQYF.

This chain joins TRBV6-1 and TRBJ2-1; 8 bases match TRBD2. The CDR3 sequence is 15 residues long. Germline V CDR1 and CDR2: MNHNS, SASEGT. Trimming removed 3 bases from V and 7 bases from J; junction bases left unmatched: 8. CDR3 DNA: TGTGCCAGCAGTGACCCGGGGACTAGGGGGAATGAGCAGTTCTTC. Its translation is CASSDPGTRGNEQFF.

DNA for the CDR3: TGTGCCTGGAGTGTACTAACTAGCGGGGGTCGCCGGACTTCCTACAATGAGCAGTTCTTC. Protein product: CAWSVLTSGGRRTSYNEQFF. This chain uses TRBV30 with TRBJ2-1; 11 bases fit TRBD2. Per germline, CDR1 GTSNPN and CDR2 SVGIG (reference sequence). The CDR3 covers 20 residues. V lost 0 bases and J lost 1; bases outside the gene matches: 14.